This TCR beta chain derives from a study of regulatory T cells in long-lasting Graves disease. iRepertoire HTBI primers and Arm-PCR of CDR3 regions built TCR beta libraries. TCRdb used MiXCR to reprocess the multiplex PCR reads, holding one entry per CDR3 protein. The table lists some 460,000 distinct CDR3 sequences, 15% to 20% of them singletons, with 9% to 15% in the top ten. Trimming at V came to 6 bases and at J to 4 bases, leaving 7 bases not matched to a gene. The CDR3 loop spans 15 amino acids. The germline CDR1 and CDR2 sequences are MDHEN and SYDVKM. Time point in this sample: newly diagnosed GD, antithyroid drugs for less than 3 months. TCR sequences were obtained from RNA taken from PBMCs. This sample also belongs to another study, concerning T cells in Graves' hyperthyroidism and ophthalmopathy. That work adds: Newly diagnosed hyperthyroidism, duration under 2 months, in patients aged 18 to 65. Exclusion of patients followed from uncontrolled infection, other autoimmune disease, pregnancy or lactation. First-round RT-PCR targeting the TCR CDR3 was performed with the HTBI primer set.

Material: peripheral blood mononuclear cells (PBMCs), obtained at new diagnosis, from a patient treated with antithyroid drugs. This TCR came from a man aged 35 to 55 with Graves disease. The genes are TRBV28 and TRBJ2-2, with 8 nucleotides matching TRBD1. The CDR3 loop is CASSSGDRPTGELFF. CDR3 nucleotide sequence: TGTGCCAGCAGCAGTGGGGACAGGCCCACCGGGGAGCTGTTTTTT. Full variable domain (missing parts from reference TRBV28 and TRBJ2-2): DVKVTQSSRYLVKRTGEKVFLECVQDMDHENMFWYRQDPGLGLRLIYFSYDVKMKEKGDIPEGYSVSREKKERFSLILESASTNQTSMYLCASSSGDRPTGELFFGEGSRLTVL.